This section outlines one T cell receptor beta chain sequence together with its context. These data belong to a study of shared clonotypes between healthy human individuals. CDR1 and CDR2 (germline): MNHEY, SMNVEV (reference sequence). The CDR3 spans 15 residues. The V end was cut by 8 bases, the J end by 4 bases, with 21 bases between. It was about 180 ng DNA, 25,000 to 35,000 T cell genomes, that sorted-subset replicate PCRs used. Assay: immunoSEQ multiplex PCR; the TCRdb copy retains only in-frame clones and omits some. The data hold about 380,000 clones, with roughly 96% observed a single time. The receptor was isolated from a man aged 30-40 years in good health. Sequencing was carried out using memory CD8+ T cells sorted from blood. Subset of the sample: CD45RO+ cells pooled with CCR7-negative TemRA cells. This sequence joins TRBV27 and TRBJ2-7, with D perhaps TRBD1 or TRBD2 (7 bases each). The DNA for the CDR3 is TGTGCCAGCGCCAACCACGCAGGGGGGGGGTACGAGCAGTACTTC. Amino acid sequence: CASANHAGGGYEQYF.